The next 3 T cell receptor beta chains were all read from a single sample in a study of cytomegalovirus exposure and HLA in healthy donors. Primers for the PCR totalled 60 Vbeta and 13 Jbeta. Data came from immunoSEQ multiplex PCR; TCRdb stores just in-frame clones and leaves some out. This sample has tens of thousands of clones, with around 80% found just once. Sequencing was done on a sample of PBMCs. The origin of the receptors is a man in his forties or fifties in good health and CMV-seronegative.

The chain carries TRBV5-4 and TRBJ1-4; 8 nucleotides agree with TRBD1. CDR3 length: 15 amino acids. The germline CDR1 and CDR2 sequences are SGHNT and YYREEE (reference sequence). V shed 3 bases, J shed 5 bases, and the junction held 6 bases outside the gene matches. The DNA for the CDR3 is TGTGCCAGCAGCTCAGCCGGGACAGGAAATGAAAAACTGTTTTTT. Amino acids: CASSSAGTGNEKLFF.

The chain has TRBV6-6 and TRBJ1-1, with 7 bases fitting TRBD1. CDR1 is MNHNY, CDR2 SVGAGI, per germline (reference sequence). The CDR3 totals 13 residues. V shed 5 bases, J shed 4 bases, and the junction held 4 bases outside the gene matches. The CDR3 spells CASSRGTVTEAFF. As DNA, the CDR3 is TGTGCCAGCAGTAGAGGGACAGTCACTGAAGCTTTCTTT.

In the case of this clone: The junction and the germline gene differ at one end; a read error may be behind it. The chain carries TRBV15 and TRBJ2-7; D may be TRBD2 (5 bases). The germline CDR1 and CDR2 sequences are LNHNV and YYDKDF (reference sequence). The CDR3 covers 13 residues. The CDR3 sequence: CASSRGQAYEQYF. CDR3 nucleotide sequence: TGTGCCTCCAGCAGAGGGCAGGCCTACGAGCAGTACTTC.